The 15 T cell receptor beta chains reported below all come from one sample, sequenced in a study of CXCR3-negative and CXCR3-positive naive CD8 T cells. Findings of the study overall: CXCR3-negative naive cells had less hydrophobic TRB CDR3s than did CXCR3-positive naive cells.

Their antigen targets remain unknown. TRB cDNA was prepared as libraries by UMI-labeled 5' RACE. With the 5' RACE reads reprocessed, TCRdb shows one record per CDR3 protein and no DNA. The sample includes roughly 110,000 distinct CDR3 sequences. Sequenced: naive CXCR3+ CD8+ T cells from blood. Subset reported: CD45RO-CCR7+CD27+CD95- naive CD8+ T cells expressing CXCR3 (TNR3+). All receptors come from a human donor in good health. Some clones in this sample may be carry-over from other donors' samples.

The chain links TRBV5-1 to TRBJ1-2; TCRdb selects TRBD1, and the lack of DNA leaves this call unchecked. Germline CDR1 and CDR2: SGHRS and YFSETQ. The CDR3 loop spans 14 amino acids. The CDR3 sequence: CASSVDGTEDGYTF.

V is TRBV28 and J is TRBJ2-5; the D gene TCRdb calls, TRBD2, cannot be checked with no DNA. This CDR3 is built from 14 residues. Germline lookup yields CDR1 MDHEN and CDR2 SYDVKM. This CDR3 reads CASSLAGGDETQYF.

The rearrangement uses TRBV7-6 and TRBJ2-3. CDR1 is SGHVS, CDR2 FNYEAQ, per germline. This CDR3 is 15 amino acids long. The CDR3 is CASSLYPSSTDTQYF.

V usage is TRBV4-3 and J usage is TRBJ1-2; TCRdb designates TRBD1, a call that cannot be tested without DNA. Looked up from germline, CDR1 is LGHNA and CDR2 is YSLEER. This CDR3 has 16 amino acids. The CDR3 loop reads CASSQGPGGSNYGYTF.

The V gene is TRBV7-7, the J gene TRBJ2-3; TCRdb selects TRBD1, and the lack of DNA leaves this call unchecked. Germline CDR1 reads SSHAT; CDR2 reads FNYEAQ (reference sequence). This CDR3 region has 18 residues. The CDR3 here is CASSPSGTGSLITDTQYF.

The rearrangement uses TRBV14 and TRBJ2-1. CDR1 and CDR2 from the germline V gene are SGHDN and FVKESK. This CDR3 is built from 15 residues. The CDR3 loop is CASSQTMIGYREQFF.

This chain uses TRBV12-3 or TRBV12-4 with TRBJ2-7. This CDR3 has 11 residues. The CDR3 loop reads CASSLAHEQYF.

The chain uses TRBV7-9 and TRBJ1-2; the TRBD1 assignment by TCRdb is unverifiable without DNA. There are 12 residues in the CDR3. CDR1 and CDR2 (germline): SEHNR, FQNEAQ (reference sequence). The CDR3 spells CASSLEGPGYTF.

The V call is TRBV29-1, the J call TRBJ2-1; the D gene TCRdb calls, TRBD2, cannot be checked with no DNA. Germline V gene lookup returns CDR1 SQVTM and CDR2 ANQGSEA. The CDR3 contains 17 residues. The CDR3 loop reads CSVEGLAGEGYYNEQFF.

This sequence joins TRBV2 and TRBJ1-4. CDR1 and CDR2 (germline): SNHLY, FYNNEI. The CDR3 consists of 14 residues. CDR3: CASSESSLNEKLFF.

The chain is built from TRBV7-9 and TRBJ2-3; TCRdb outputs TRBD2, but without DNA this stays unchecked. The CDR3 sequence is 17 residues long. Germline assignment: CDR1 SEHNR and CDR2 FQNEAQ (reference sequence). Here the CDR3 reads CASSTGTSGGHTDTQYF.

This sequence joins TRBV7-3 and TRBJ2-1; TCRdb picks TRBD1, but there is no DNA to check that call. Per the germline V gene, CDR1 is SGHTA and CDR2 is FQGTGA. The CDR3 extends over 13 amino acids. The CDR3 loop reads CASRSGGAGEQFF.

The chain couples TRBV12-3 or TRBV12-4 to TRBJ1-1. This CDR3 contains 12 residues. CDR3: CASTIGGPEAFF.

The V and J genes are TRBV29-1 and TRBJ2-3; absent DNA, TCRdb's TRBD1 call cannot be checked. CDR3 length: 14 residues. Germline CDR1 SQVTM, CDR2 ANQGSEA. The CDR3 loop reads CSVVWGDRPDTQYF.

CDR3 loop: CASSSLPGYEQYF. V gene TRBV7-3 combines with J gene TRBJ2-7; as DNA is missing, the TRBD2 call by TCRdb cannot be tested. The CDR3 totals 13 residues. Germline lookup yields CDR1 SGHTA and CDR2 FQGTGA.